The next 4 T cell receptor beta chains were all read from a single sample in a study of blood T cell repertoires in COVID-19. TCRdb's table, derived via immunoSEQ multiplex PCR, lists solely in-frame clones and lacks some. The data show 260,000 or so clones, roughly 90% seen once. The specimen was PBMCs or T cells enriched from blood (not recorded which). The receptor set was obtained from a woman in her twenties or thirties with acute COVID-19.

J is TRBJ1-6 and V is TRBV27; TRBD1 agrees at 8 bases. This CDR3 region has 14 residues. J gave up 9 bases and V 6 bases, and 7 bases lay outside the gene matches. Germline CDR1 is MNHEY and CDR2 is SMNVEV (reference sequence). In DNA, the CDR3 is TGTGCCAGCAGCCAAGGGACAGGCAGTTCACCCCTCCACTTT. Protein product: CASSQGTGSSPLHF.

The chain recombines TRBV10-3 with TRBJ1-2; 8 bases fit TRBD1. With V trimmed by 10 bases and J by 6 bases, 16 bases remained unmatched. CDR3 length: 15 amino acids. CDR1 ENHRY and CDR2 SYGVKD come from the germline V gene. The CDR3: CATYPGQAAINGYTF. The CDR3 DNA is TGTGCCACTTACCCGGGACAGGCGGCGATAAATGGCTACACCTTC.

This sequence joins TRBV18 and TRBJ1-1; the match to TRBD1 covers 10 bases. With V trimmed by 6 bases and J by 4 bases, 5 bases remained unmatched. The CDR3 sequence is 14 residues long. Germline-derived CDR1 and CDR2 are KGHSH and LQKENI. The DNA for the CDR3 is TGTGCCAGCTCCCAGACAGGGGGCCTCACTGAAGCTTTCTTT. Protein product: CASSQTGGLTEAFF. Based on the CDR3 plus reference TRBV18 and TRBJ1-1, the full variable domain is NAGVMQNPRHLVRRRGQEARLRCSPMKGHSHVYWYRQLPEEGLKFMVYLQKENIIDESGMPKERFSAEFPKEGPSILRIQQVVRGDSAAYFCASSQTGGLTEAFFGQGTRLTVV.

The CDR3 loop is CASTPAGGGGEKLFF. CDR3 coding DNA: TGTGCCAGCACTCCCGCGGGGGGAGGAGGCGAAAAACTGTTTTTT. The chain employs TRBV27 and TRBJ1-4; D is possibly TRBD1 (5 bases). The CDR3 has 15 amino acids. Trimming removed 7 bases from V and 8 bases from J, with 20 bases in between. In germline, CDR1 is MNHEY, CDR2 SMNVEV (reference sequence).